Following are 23 T cell receptor beta chains from one sample sequenced in a study of identical twins. MiXCR, run by TCRdb on the 5' RACE reads, gives a single entry per CDR3 protein. The sample lists about 1.7 million distinct CDR3 sequences, under 35% occurring once. The specimen was cord blood. The source is a newborn girl in good health.

This clonotype was seen just once. The rearrangement joins TRBV6-1 to TRBJ2-4, with 7 nucleotides matching TRBD1. The DNA end is more similar to TRBJ2-1, so the J call may be wrong. The CDR3 length is 16 residues. Germline CDR1 and CDR2: MNHNS and SASEGT. CDR3 residues: CASSEQGTVAKNIQFF. CDR3 DNA sequence: TGTGCCAGCAGTGAACAGGGGACAGTAGCCAAAAACATTCAGTTCTTC.

This rearrangement joins TRBV28 to TRBJ2-3; D may be TRBD1 or TRBD2 (5 bases each). There are 17 residues in the CDR3. Germline V gives CDR1 MDHEN, CDR2 SYDVKM. Trimming stripped 5 bases from V and 0 bases from J, with 18 bases between. The CDR3 DNA follows: TGTGCCAGCAGTCCGACCGCCGGGACGGCTAGCACAGATACGCAGTATTTT. Amino acid sequence: CASSPTAGTASTDTQYF.

CDR3 sequence reads: CASSPLPSGPSTDTQYF. CDR3 DNA sequence: TGTGCCAGCTCACCACTGCCTAGCGGGCCGAGCACAGATACGCAGTATTTT. V and J are TRBV18 and TRBJ2-3; 8 nucleotides match TRBD2. The CDR3 contains 17 residues. Germline V gives CDR1 KGHSH, CDR2 LQKENI. V shed 1 base and J 0 bases; nucleotides not matched to a gene: 6.

The rearrangement uses TRBV5-5 and TRBJ2-1; D may be TRBD1 (6 bases). The better agreement between TRBJ2-7 and the DNA end casts doubt on the J call. Germline-derived CDR1 and CDR2 are SGHKS and YYEKEE (reference sequence). The CDR3 runs 18 residues. This chain's CDR3 is CASSLVQGPPSSYNEQYF. CDR3 in DNA: TGTGCCAGCAGCTTGGTCCAGGGGCCCCCGAGCTCCTACAATGAGCAGTACTTC.

The V call is TRBV24-1, the J call TRBJ2-5, with 10 bases identical to TRBD1. The CDR3 covers 15 residues. Germline V lookup: CDR1 KGHDR, CDR2 SFDVKD. J was trimmed by 3 bases and V by 7 bases; bases with no gene match: 7. In DNA form, the CDR3 reads TGTGCCACCAGCGCCGGGACAGGGGTTAAAGAGACCCAGTACTTC. Translating gives CATSAGTGVKETQYF.

The chain combines TRBV10-3 with TRBJ2-3; 16 nucleotides align to TRBD2. The CDR3 has 17 amino acids. Looked up from germline, CDR1 is ENHRY and CDR2 is SYGVKD. Losses at the gene ends were 7 bases for V and 5 bases for J; bases not matched to a gene: 9. The CDR3 DNA sequence: TGTGCCATCAAGGGACTAGCGGGGGGGACCGGGGGAGATACGCAGTATTTT. It translates to CAIKGLAGGTGGDTQYF.

This clonotype was seen only a few times. The chain links TRBV2 to TRBJ2-3; no reliable D call. With 6 bases removed from V and 0 bases from J, the gap between germline ends came to 13 bases. The CDR3 spans 15 residues. Germline V lookup: CDR1 SNHLY, CDR2 FYNNEI. The CDR3 region is CASSPWGTSTDTQYF. CDR3 coding DNA: TGTGCCAGCAGCCCCTGGGGAACTAGCACAGATACGCAGTATTTT. Full variable domain (rest looked up from reference TRBV2 and TRBJ2-3): EPEVTQTPSHQVTQMGQEVILRCVPISNHLYFYWYRQILGQKVEFLVSFYNNEISEKSEIFDDQFSVERPDGSNFTLKIRSTKLEDSAMYFCASSPWGTSTDTQYFGPGTRLTVL.

This chain uses TRBV16 with TRBJ2-7; D remains ambiguous. Trimming cost V 0 bases and J 2 bases, with 5 bases left between them. The CDR3 covers 13 residues. From germline, CDR1 is KGHSY and CDR2 FQNENV. The CDR3 nucleotides read TGTGCCAGCAGCCAATCCAAAACCTACGAGCAGTACTTC. This sequence encodes CASSQSKTYEQYF.

The chain combines TRBV27 with TRBJ2-7, with 7 positions matching TRBD1. The germline CDR1 and CDR2 sequences are MNHEY and SMNVEV (reference sequence). J lost 2 bases, V lost 6 bases, and 10 bases had no gene match. This CDR3 contains 15 residues. CDR3 sequence: CASSNRGPSTYEQYF. The CDR3 DNA is TGTGCCAGCAGCAACAGGGGTCCTTCCACCTACGAGCAGTACTTC.

This clonotype was counted between two and nine times. This sequence joins TRBV5-5 and TRBJ2-7, with D possibly matching TRBD2 (7 bases). From germline, CDR1 is SGHKS and CDR2 YYEKEE (reference sequence). Trimming stripped 0 bases from V and 3 bases from J, with 13 bases between. The CDR3 covers 15 residues. CDR3 region: CASSLVGGGHYEQYF. The DNA of the CDR3 is TGTGCCAGCAGCTTGGTTGGCGGGGGACACTACGAGCAGTACTTC.

V is TRBV7-8 and J is TRBJ2-5, with D uncertain. Germline CDR1 and CDR2: SGHVS and FQNEAQ. The CDR3 length is 15 residues. Trimming took off 3 bases at V and 3 bases at J, with 14 bases between the two ends. The DNA for the CDR3 is TGTGCCAGCAGCTTTCGTGTGAACCGGGAAGAGACCCAGTACTTC. Translating it yields CASSFRVNREETQYF.

This clonotype occurred a few times. The J gene is TRBJ2-1, the V gene TRBV9; D is undetermined. The germline V gene encodes CDR1 SGDLS and CDR2 YYNGEE. V was clipped by 0 bases and J by 0 bases, with 7 bases between them. This CDR3 is built from 15 residues. For the CDR3, the DNA is TGTGCCAGCAGCGTAGTCACCCTCTCCTACAATGAGCAGTTCTTC. Translating it yields CASSVVTLSYNEQFF. The whole variable domain, filled in from reference TRBV9 and TRBJ2-1, reads DSGVTQTPKHLITATGQRVTLRCSPRSGDLSVYWYQQSLDQGLQFLIQYYNGEERAKGNILERFSAQQFPDLHSELNLSSLELGDSALYFCASSVVTLSYNEQFFGPGTRLTVL.

This clonotype was recorded a few times. J is TRBJ1-6 and V is TRBV7-9; D remains unclear. The CDR3 is 15 residues long. V gave up 3 bases and J gave up 7 bases, with 13 bases separating them. In germline, CDR1 is SEHNR, CDR2 FQNEAQ (reference sequence). The CDR3 here is CASSFPRGLNSPLHF. DNA of the CDR3: TGTGCCAGCAGCTTCCCGCGCGGACTGAATTCACCCCTCCACTTT.

Ten or more counts support this clonotype. The V and J genes are TRBV5-1 and TRBJ1-2; 9 nucleotides align to TRBD1. V gave up 4 bases and J gave up 4 bases; unmatched junction bases: 8. CDR3 size: 15 residues. Germline V CDR1 and CDR2: SGHRS, YFSETQ. Written as DNA, the CDR3 is TGCGCCAGCAGCGTACAGGGGGCGCACGGCTATGGCTACACCTTC. It codes for CASSVQGAHGYGYTF.

The CDR3 coding sequence is TGCGCCAGCAGCATCCTAATCACCGGGACTAGCACAGATACGCAGTATTTT. Residues: CASSILITGTSTDTQYF. V gene TRBV5-1 combines with J gene TRBJ2-3; tentative D call: TRBD2 (6 bases). CDR1 is SGHRS and CDR2 is YFSETQ in the germline V gene. V was trimmed by 4 bases and J by 0 bases, leaving 18 bases between them. The CDR3 loop spans 17 amino acids.

The sample holds a few counts of this clonotype. V gene TRBV6-6 combines with J gene TRBJ1-2; D is unclear. CDR3 length: 16 amino acids. Per the germline V gene, CDR1 is MNHNY and CDR2 is SVGAGI (reference sequence). The V and J ends lost 0 bases and 4 bases respectively, with 15 bases between them. CDR3 in DNA: TGTGCCAGCAGTTACTCGATTTTATCCAGTTCCTATGGCTACACCTTC. It codes for CASSYSILSSSYGYTF.

The V and J genes are TRBV20-1 and TRBJ2-3, with TRBD2 identical over 8 bases. The ends lost 3 bases at V and 14 bases at J; junction bases unmatched: 16. The CDR3 spans 14 residues. Germline-derived CDR1 and CDR2 are DFQATT and SNEGSKA (reference sequence). This chain's CDR3 is CSARIAGGTDALYF. DNA of the CDR3: TGCAGTGCTAGGATTGCGGGAGGAACAGATGCGCTGTATTTT.

The rearrangement links TRBV30 to TRBJ2-1; possibly TRBD1 for D (6 bases). Per the germline V gene, CDR1 is GTSNPN and CDR2 is SVGIG (reference sequence). Deletions cut 3 bases from V and 6 bases from J, with 12 bases between. The CDR3 is 13 amino acids. Here the CDR3 reads CAWRGVGGNEQFF. CDR3 nucleotide sequence: TGTGCCTGGAGGGGTGTAGGGGGCAATGAGCAGTTCTTC.

This clonotype has only one observation. At one boundary the junction diverges from the germline segment, which might be a read error. V usage is TRBV6-1 and J usage is TRBJ2-7; D is perhaps TRBD1 (6 bases). Near its end, the DNA agrees better with TRBJ2-5, so the J call may be wrong. CDR3 length: 13 amino acids. Germline V gene data show CDR1 as MNHNS and CDR2 as SASEGT. The CDR3 region is CAGSENRDGTQYF. Here the CDR3 DNA reads TGTGCCGGCAGTGAAAACAGGGATGGGACCCAGTACTTC.

This clonotype came up a few times. J is TRBJ2-2 and V is TRBV5-1, with 9 bases lining up with TRBD2. The ends lost 4 bases at V and 0 bases at J; junction bases unmatched: 10. The CDR3 length is 18 residues. Looked up from germline, CDR1 is SGHRS and CDR2 is YFSETQ. The CDR3 DNA reads TGCGCCAGCAGCCCCTTAGCGGGGGCCTCAGCGAACACCGGGGAGCTGTTTTTT. Its protein product is CASSPLAGASANTGELFF.

The DNA for the CDR3 is TGCGCCAGCAGCCCTCAGAACATCAACACCGGGGAGCTGTTTTTT. This gives the protein CASSPQNINTGELFF. This rearrangement joins TRBV4-1 to TRBJ2-2; D ambiguous. V dropped 4 bases and J dropped 2 bases, with 11 bases sitting between them. CDR3 length equals 15 residues. The germline gives CDR1 MGHRA, CDR2 YSYEKL.

This clonotype was picked up many times. The genes are TRBV29-1 and TRBJ1-2; D might be TRBD1 (6 bases). This CDR3 is 13 amino acids long. Germline V CDR1 and CDR2: SQVTM, ANQGSEA. The germline V and J ends were trimmed by 3 bases and 0 bases, with 8 bases remaining between them. This chain's CDR3 is CSVESGANYGYTF. The CDR3 DNA is TGCAGCGTTGAGTCAGGGGCTAACTATGGCTACACCTTC.

The chain is built from TRBV15 and TRBJ1-3; no definite D call. Germline CDR1 reads LNHNV; CDR2 reads YYDKDF (reference sequence). Trimming took off 1 base at V and 1 base at J, with 8 bases between the two ends. This CDR3 is 15 amino acids long. The CDR3: CATSRGALSGNTIYF. The DNA for the CDR3 is TGTGCCACCAGCAGAGGGGCCCTTTCTGGAAACACCATATATTTT. The whole variable domain, remainder taken from reference TRBV15 and TRBJ1-3, is DAMVIQNPRYQVTQFGKPVTLSCSQTLNHNVMYWYQQKSSQAPKLLFHYYDKDFNNEADTPDNFQSRRPNTSFCFLDIRSPGLGDTAMYLCATSRGALSGNTIYFGEGSWLTVV.